The 8 T cell receptor beta chains reported below all come from one sample, sequenced in a study of a mutant IDH1 vaccine in newly diagnosed glioma. Time point indicated: baseline, week 1 (first vaccination visit). Treatment denoted: pre-vaccination baseline after standard-of-care therapy. The assay was immunoSEQ multiplex PCR, and TCRdb's table has in-frame clones only and misses some. The sample yields around 87,000 clones, about 80% seen once. The material was PBMCs, obtained from a glioma patient treated with radiotherapy, temozolomide or both. Receptor source: a woman in her forties or fifties with glioma.

This clone was observed a single time. The V gene is TRBV19, the J gene TRBJ2-1; either TRBD1 or TRBD2 may supply D (6 bases each). This CDR3 region has 17 residues. Germline lookup yields CDR1 LNHDA and CDR2 SQIVND (reference sequence). V lost 7 bases to trimming and J lost 4 bases, with 23 bases between them. For the CDR3, the DNA is TGTGCCAGTAAAAATCTTCGGGGGCCCGGCTCTTACAATGAGCAGTTCTTC. Its translation: CASKNLRGPGSYNEQFF. The whole variable domain, remainder taken from reference TRBV19 and TRBJ2-1, is DGGITQSPKYLFRKEGQNVTLSCEQNLNHDAMYWYRQDPGQGLRLIYYSQIVNDFQKGDIAEGYSVSREKKESFPLTVTSAQKNPTAFYLCASKNLRGPGSYNEQFFGPGTRLTVL.

Note on this clone: The sample contains more than one DNA sequence encoding this CDR3. The CDR3 DNA reads as TGTGCCAGCAGCGTCCCGGGCACAGATACGCAGTATTTT. This sequence encodes CASSVPGTDTQYF. The chain is built from TRBV9 and TRBJ2-3; D unresolved. The CDR3 is 13 amino acids. Germline V CDR1 and CDR2: SGDLS, YYNGEE. V lost 2 bases and J 1 base, leaving 5 bases between the germline ends. The full variable domain, with the rest looked up from reference TRBV9 and TRBJ2-3, is DSGVTQTPKHLITATGQRVTLRCSPRSGDLSVYWYQQSLDQGLQFLIQYYNGEERAKGNILERFSAQQFPDLHSELNLSSLELGDSALYFCASSVPGTDTQYFGPGTRLTVL.

V is TRBV6-6 and J is TRBJ1-1, with D hard to call. V shed 1 base and J shed 1 base, with 7 bases lying between them. CDR1 is MNHNY, CDR2 SVGAGI, per germline (reference sequence). This CDR3 is built from 14 residues. The CDR3 coding sequence is TGTGCCAGCAGTTACTTGACCACGAACACTGAAGCTTTCTTT. Amino acid sequence: CASSYLTTNTEAFF.

The V gene is TRBV19, the J gene TRBJ1-1, with unresolved D. The germline V gene has CDR1 LNHDA and CDR2 SQIVND (reference sequence). The V end lost 7 bases, the J end lost 5 bases, and 8 bases lay between the germline ends. The CDR3 is 11 residues long. The CDR3 DNA is TGTGCCAGTAAGGAAGGGACTGAAGCTTTCTTT. Its translation: CASKEGTEAFF.

The chain is built from TRBV7-2 and TRBJ2-3; possibly TRBD2 for D (5 bases). CDR1 is SGHTA and CDR2 is FQGNSA in the germline V gene. The CDR3 loop spans 15 amino acids. V was cut by 4 bases and J by 2 bases, with 13 bases left in between. Here the CDR3 reads CASSSLGLVTDTQYF. The CDR3 DNA reads as TGTGCCAGCAGCTCCCTAGGACTTGTCACAGATACGCAGTATTTT.

The chain carries TRBV30 and TRBJ1-5, with D possibly being TRBD1 (6 bases). CDR3 length equals 15 residues. The V end lost 3 bases, the J end lost 2 bases, and 14 bases lay between the germline ends. The germline gives CDR1 GTSNPN, CDR2 SVGIG (reference sequence). The CDR3 region has the DNA TGTGCCTGGAGCCTCCTGGGGGGGCGCAATCAGCCCCAGCATTTT. Translated: CAWSLLGGRNQPQHF. Together with reference TRBV30 and TRBJ1-5, the CDR3 gives the full variable domain: SQTIHQWPATLVQPVGSPLSLECTVEGTSNPNLYWYRQAAGRGLQLLFYSVGIGQISSEVPQNLSASRPQDRQFILSSKKLLLSDSGFYLCAWSLLGGRNQPQHFGDGTRLSIL.

The rearrangement joins TRBV5-4 to TRBJ2-1; 13 bases are a match to TRBD2. V lost 10 bases and J lost 0; bases outside the gene matches: 10. Germline V gives CDR1 SGHNT, CDR2 YYREEE (reference sequence). The CDR3 totals 17 residues. The CDR3 loop is CAVPGLAGTSSYNEQFF. The CDR3 DNA is TGTGCCGTACCGGGACTAGCGGGGACGAGCTCCTACAATGAGCAGTTCTTC.

The genes are TRBV5-6 and TRBJ2-5; D is tentatively TRBD1 or TRBD2 (5 bases each). Germline V gives CDR1 SGHDT, CDR2 YYEEEE. The length of the CDR3 is 13 residues. Trimming took off 3 bases at V and 5 bases at J, with 11 bases between the two ends. The chain's CDR3 is CASSSGPAETQYF. In DNA, the CDR3 is TGTGCCAGCAGCTCGGGACCCGCGGAGACCCAGTACTTC.